The next 32 T cell receptor beta chains were all read from a single sample in a study of shared clonotypes between healthy human individuals. The protocol was immunoSEQ multiplex PCR, while the TCRdb copy is restricted to in-frame clones and leaves out a portion. The table has approximately 2.5 million clones, more than 80% seen once. The sequenced sample was naive CD4+ T cells sorted from blood. Described subset: CD45RA+ positively selected. The receptors here all came from a man between 18 and 35 years old in good health.

On this clone itself: The identical CDR3 is also encoded by other nucleotide sequences in the sample. The chain uses TRBV9 and TRBJ2-7; 10 nucleotides match TRBD1. The CDR3 is made up of 15 amino acids. The V gene end was trimmed by 0 bases and the J gene end by 3 bases; junction bases not matched to a gene: 3. The germline CDR1 and CDR2 sequences are SGDLS and YYNGEE. The CDR3 region has the DNA TGTGCCAGCAGCGTAGATGGGACAGGGGTCTACGAGCAGTACTTC. It is translated as CASSVDGTGVYEQYF.

J is TRBJ2-1 and V is TRBV7-9, with D perhaps TRBD1 (5 bases). Germline V gene data show CDR1 as SEHNR and CDR2 as FQNEAQ (reference sequence). V lost 0 bases and J 5 bases, leaving 11 bases between the germline ends. CDR3 size: 15 residues. Here the CDR3 DNA reads TGTGCCAGCAGCTTAGCGCAGGGATCCCACAATGAGCAGTTCTTC. Translated, it gives CASSLAQGSHNEQFF.

This clone was counted a single time. This sequence joins TRBV28 and TRBJ1-2, with a possible D match to TRBD1 (5 bases). Looked up from germline, CDR1 is MDHEN and CDR2 is SYDVKM. V was shortened by 6 bases and J by 5 bases, with 16 bases between the two germline ends. This CDR3 has 14 amino acids. CDR3 sequence reads: CASSLGGARYGYTF. CDR3 coding DNA: TGTGCCAGCAGCCTAGGAGGGGCGAGGTATGGCTACACCTTC.

This chain joins TRBV5-1 and TRBJ2-7; D gene ambiguous. CDR3 size: 13 residues. V was cut by 0 bases and J by 2 bases, with 6 bases left in between. The germline V gene has CDR1 SGHRS and CDR2 YFSETQ. CDR3 sequence (DNA): TGCGCCAGCAGCTTGGGAGCAGCCTACGAGCAGTACTTC. Protein: CASSLGAAYEQYF.

This clone was seen more than once but under ten times. This chain uses TRBV27 with TRBJ1-2; D remains ambiguous. Trimming removed 3 bases at V and 7 bases at J, with 15 bases between. The CDR3 contains 14 residues. Germline values: CDR1 MNHEY, CDR2 SMNVEV (reference sequence). CDR3 in DNA: TGTGCCAGCAGTTTTGGAGGTACGGTCGGTGGCTACACCTTC. This translates into CASSFGGTVGGYTF.

The rearrangement uses TRBV28 and TRBJ1-2, with 8 positions matching TRBD1. The length of the CDR3 is 13 residues. The junction had 3 bases not matched to a gene; V was cut back by 5 bases and J by 4 bases. Germline assignment: CDR1 MDHEN and CDR2 SYDVKM. This chain's CDR3 is CASSRQGRYGYTF. CDR3 nucleotides: TGTGCCAGCAGTCGACAGGGGCGCTATGGCTACACCTTC.

This chain links TRBV5-1 with TRBJ1-4; D might be TRBD1 (5 bases). Germline lookup yields CDR1 SGHRS and CDR2 YFSETQ. V was trimmed by 4 bases and J by 3 bases, leaving 13 bases between them. The CDR3 runs 15 residues. CDR3 in amino acids: CASSATGASNEKLFF. CDR3 in DNA: TGCGCCAGCAGCGCAACAGGAGCTTCTAATGAAAAACTGTTTTTT. Complete variable domain (other parts from reference TRBV5-1 and TRBJ1-4): KAGVTQTPRYLIKTRGQQVTLSCSPISGHRSVSWYQQTPGQGLQFLFEYFSETQRNKGNFPGRFSGRQFSNSRSEMNVSTLELGDSALYLCASSATGASNEKLFFGSGTQLSVL.

The chain employs TRBV6-5 and TRBJ1-1; D unclear. Trimming pared 7 bases from V and 7 bases from J, leaving 22 bases between. Germline CDR1 and CDR2: MNHEY and SVGAGI. The CDR3 has 15 amino acids. CDR3 nucleotide sequence: TGTGCCAGCAAGTTAAGCAGGTTCGCCATCAGTGAAGCTTTCTTT. Translated, it gives CASKLSRFAISEAFF.

The chain employs TRBV27 and TRBJ2-1, with D perhaps matching TRBD2 (6 bases). The CDR3 consists of 17 residues. Germline-derived CDR1 and CDR2 are MNHEY and SMNVEV (reference sequence). Trimming took 5 bases from V and 8 from J, leaving 25 bases between them. CDR3 sequence reads: CASSPPAGILYADEQFF. In nucleotides, the CDR3 is TGTGCCAGCAGTCCCCCGGCGGGGATACTATACGCTGATGAGCAGTTCTTC.

This chain links TRBV14 with TRBJ2-4, with TRBD2 identical over 8 bases. CDR3 length: 13 residues. Per germline, CDR1 SGHDN and CDR2 FVKESK. The J segment lost 11 bases and the V segment lost 4 bases, leaving 7 bases of the junction unmatched. The CDR3 is CASSPYIAGFQYF. The CDR3 region has the DNA TGTGCCAGCAGCCCATATATAGCGGGATTTCAGTACTTC. Using reference TRBV14 and TRBJ2-4 for the parts outside the CDR3, the full variable domain is EAGVTQFPSHSVIEKGQTVTLRCDPISGHDNLYWYRRVMGKEIKFLLHFVKESKQDESGMPNNRFLAERTGGTYSTLKVQPAELEDSGVYFCASSPYIAGFQYFGAGTRLSVL.

The chain uses TRBV7-3 and TRBJ2-2; 7 bases align to TRBD1. The junction had 7 bases not matched to a gene; V was cut back by 5 bases and J by 1 base. Germline values: CDR1 SGHTA, CDR2 FQGTGA. CDR3 length equals 16 residues. In nucleotides, the CDR3 is TGTGCCAGCAGCCGTGAGGGGGCTTGGAACACCGGGGAGCTGTTTTTT. Translation gives CASSREGAWNTGELFF.

This sequence joins TRBV11-2 and TRBJ1-1; D possibly corresponds to TRBD1 (5 bases). Germline V CDR1 and CDR2: SGHAT, FQNNGV. Trimming left V 6 bases short and J 1 base short, with 12 bases between. CDR3 size: 14 residues. CDR3: CASRSGLPNTEAFF. CDR3 DNA sequence: TGTGCCAGCAGGTCGGGGCTACCGAACACTGAAGCTTTCTTT.

The chain couples TRBV4-1 to TRBJ1-1; possibly TRBD1 for D (6 bases). Germline CDR1 and CDR2: MGHRA and YSYEKL. Trimming pared 2 bases from V and 1 base from J, leaving 20 bases between. The CDR3 totals 18 residues. As DNA, the CDR3 is TGCGCCAGCAGCCAATGGGCAGTCGGGGGGGGACAGAACACTGAAGCTTTCTTT. Encoded protein: CASSQWAVGGGQNTEAFF.

The CDR3 DNA follows: TGTGCCAGCAGCTTGGGAAGGGCTCCCGGGGAGCTGTTTTTT. Translated, it gives CASSLGRAPGELFF. This chain uses TRBV5-4 with TRBJ2-2; D ambiguous. The germline CDR1 and CDR2 sequences are SGHNT and YYREEE (reference sequence). Trimming shortened V by 0 bases and J by 6 bases, and 9 bases separated the two germline ends. The CDR3 spans 14 residues.

This clone is a singleton in its sample. The chain has TRBV2 and TRBJ1-1, with D possibly matching TRBD1 (5 bases). V was cut by 9 bases and J by 4 bases, with 15 bases left in between. CDR1 and CDR2 (germline): SNHLY, FYNNEI. This CDR3 contains 13 residues. The CDR3, as DNA: TGTGCCAGAACGACGGGGGGGACCACTGAAGCTTTCTTT. It encodes CARTTGGTTEAFF.

The gene calls are TRBV5-1 and TRBJ2-1, with D perhaps being TRBD1 or TRBD2 (5 bases each). Germline V gene sequence: CDR1 SGHRS, CDR2 YFSETQ. Trimming stripped 0 bases from V and 6 bases from J, with 13 bases between. The CDR3 runs to 15 residues. The DNA for the CDR3 is TGCGCCAGCAGCTTGGTGGGGACCACTTTCAATGAGCAGTTCTTC. It is translated as CASSLVGTTFNEQFF.

This rearrangement joins TRBV6-6 to TRBJ1-1; 9 bases fit TRBD1. The CDR3 has 15 amino acids. Germline assignment: CDR1 MNHNY and CDR2 SVGAGI (reference sequence). Trimming at V came to 5 bases and at J to 1 base, leaving 5 bases not matched to a gene. CDR3 sequence: CASSKTGGPNTEAFF. DNA of the CDR3: TGTGCCAGCAGTAAGACAGGGGGGCCGAACACTGAAGCTTTCTTT.

This chain links TRBV10-1 with TRBJ2-3; 9 bases map to TRBD2. CDR3 length equals 15 residues. Losses at the gene ends were 5 bases for V and 1 base for J; bases not matched to a gene: 4. Germline CDR1 is WNHNN and CDR2 is SYGVQD (reference sequence). The CDR3 DNA reads TGCGCCAGCAGTCTTAGCGGGAGTCGCACAGATACGCAGTATTTT. Protein sequence: CASSLSGSRTDTQYF.

The chain uses TRBV12-5 and TRBJ2-1, with unresolved D. From germline, CDR1 is LGHNT and CDR2 FRNRAP. The CDR3 runs 13 residues. V dropped 7 bases and J dropped 7 bases, with 14 bases sitting between them. DNA of the CDR3: TGTGCTAGTGCCCCTGAGAATGGTAATGAGCAGTTCTTC. This gives the protein CASAPENGNEQFF.

V gene TRBV28 combines with J gene TRBJ1-2; TRBD1 is a possible D gene (5 bases). This CDR3 contains 18 residues. V lost 1 base to trimming and J lost 6 bases, with 24 bases between them. Germline assignment: CDR1 MDHEN and CDR2 SYDVKM. The CDR3 reads CASSLLNGARNFGHGYTF. The CDR3 DNA sequence: TGTGCCAGCAGTTTATTAAACGGGGCTCGCAACTTTGGGCATGGCTACACCTTC.

This clone has more than one count but fewer than ten. Different DNA sequences within this sample yield the same CDR3. This rearrangement joins TRBV6-5 to TRBJ2-3; unclear D gene. The CDR3 spans 11 residues. V was cut by 6 bases and J by 6 bases, with 7 bases left in between. Germline CDR1 MNHEY, CDR2 SVGAGI. In DNA form, the CDR3 reads TGTGCCAGCAGCCAAGGGGATACGCAGTATTTT. Translation: CASSQGDTQYF.

The rearrangement uses TRBV7-9 and TRBJ2-7; no reliable D call. V dropped 2 bases and J dropped 3 bases, with 14 bases sitting between them. The CDR3 has 15 residues. Germline V lookup: CDR1 SEHNR, CDR2 FQNEAQ (reference sequence). The CDR3 is CASSLIGQASYEQYF. In nucleotides, the CDR3 is TGTGCCAGCAGCTTAATCGGTCAGGCCAGCTACGAGCAGTACTTC.

The V and J genes are TRBV5-4 and TRBJ2-1; weak D call: TRBD1 (5 bases). This CDR3 has 15 amino acids. CDR1 is SGHNT, CDR2 YYREEE, per germline (reference sequence). The V and J ends lost 1 base and 5 bases respectively, with 13 bases between them. The CDR3 spells CASSLSRDVDNEQFF. The CDR3 DNA reads as TGTGCCAGCAGCTTGTCCAGGGATGTTGACAATGAGCAGTTCTTC.

Worth noting for this clone: This sample includes further DNA sequences coding for the same CDR3. The chain combines TRBV27 with TRBJ1-2; D may be TRBD1 (6 bases). CDR1 MNHEY and CDR2 SMNVEV come from the germline V gene (reference sequence). The CDR3 is 13 residues long. The V and J ends lost 3 bases and 5 bases respectively, with 10 bases between them. CDR3 sequence reads: CASSLTGGYGYTF. For the CDR3, the DNA is TGTGCCAGCAGTTTGACAGGTGGTTATGGCTACACCTTC.

The CDR3 protein is CASSSPRDYSNQPQHF. The CDR3 DNA is TGTGCCAGTAGTTCTCCCAGGGATTATAGCAATCAGCCCCAGCATTTT. The V and J genes are TRBV19 and TRBJ1-5; perhaps TRBD1 as D (5 bases). The CDR3 runs to 16 residues. V was trimmed by 5 bases and J by 0 bases, leaving 14 bases between them. Germline CDR1 reads LNHDA; CDR2 reads SQIVND (reference sequence).

The chain uses TRBV27 and TRBJ2-5, with D hard to call. V was shortened by 3 bases and J by 7 bases, with 12 bases between the two germline ends. CDR1 is MNHEY, CDR2 SMNVEV, per germline (reference sequence). There are 13 residues in the CDR3. The CDR3 nucleotides are TGTGCCAGCAGTTTTGGACGGCAACGGACCCAGTACTTC. Its protein product is CASSFGRQRTQYF.

The rearrangement uses TRBV29-1 and TRBJ1-2; D not certain. Germline lookup yields CDR1 SQVTM and CDR2 ANQGSEA. The CDR3 is made up of 14 amino acids. V lost 4 bases to trimming and J lost 6 bases, with 18 bases between them. The chain's CDR3 is CSVAPILRADGYTF. CDR3 sequence (DNA): TGCAGCGTTGCCCCTATTCTGAGGGCGGATGGCTACACCTTC.

The rearrangement uses TRBV28 and TRBJ1-6, with 9 nucleotides matching TRBD1. Germline CDR1 is MDHEN and CDR2 is SYDVKM. The V gene end was trimmed by 6 bases and the J gene end by 2 bases; junction bases not matched to a gene: 11. The CDR3 is 18 amino acids. The CDR3, as DNA: TGTGCCAGCAGCTCCCCGGGCACAGGGGGCACCTATAATTCACCCCTCCACTTT. It yields the protein CASSSPGTGGTYNSPLHF.

The genes are TRBV18 and TRBJ2-1, with a weak D call TRBD1 (6 bases). V dropped 2 bases and J dropped 4 bases, with 12 bases sitting between them. Germline V gene sequence: CDR1 KGHSH, CDR2 LQKENI. CDR3 length: 15 amino acids. The chain's CDR3 is CASSPVGAGYNEQFF. The CDR3 DNA is TGTGCCAGCTCACCAGTGGGGGCCGGATACAATGAGCAGTTCTTC. Full variable domain (remainder filled in from reference TRBV18 and TRBJ2-1): NAGVMQNPRHLVRRRGQEARLRCSPMKGHSHVYWYRQLPEEGLKFMVYLQKENIIDESGMPKERFSAEFPKEGPSILRIQQVVRGDSAAYFCASSPVGAGYNEQFFGPGTRLTVL.

The genes are TRBV4-1 and TRBJ2-7, with D possibly TRBD2 on 6 matching bases. The CDR3 runs to 17 residues. Germline CDR1 and CDR2: MGHRA and YSYEKL. Between the trimmed V and J ends, which lost 4 bases and 2 bases, there was a span of 21 bases. CDR3 residues: CASSPLRMGGATYEQYF. The CDR3 DNA follows: TGCGCCAGCAGCCCGCTCCGGATGGGAGGAGCGACCTACGAGCAGTACTTC.

Comment on this clone: The sample carries other DNA sequences with the same CDR3. The rearrangement uses TRBV7-9 and TRBJ1-1, with D perhaps matching TRBD1 (5 bases). The germline V and J ends were trimmed by 5 bases and 1 base, with 11 bases remaining between them. From germline, CDR1 is SEHNR and CDR2 FQNEAQ (reference sequence). CDR3 length: 14 residues. The CDR3 sequence: CASSLGTANTEAFF. CDR3 DNA: TGTGCCAGCAGCCTCGGGACGGCGAACACTGAAGCTTTCTTT.

The gene calls are TRBV29-1 and TRBJ2-1, with 16 nucleotides matching TRBD2. This CDR3 spans 16 amino acids. V shed 6 bases, J shed 7 bases, and the junction held 9 bases outside the gene matches. Germline V gene lookup returns CDR1 SQVTM and CDR2 ANQGSEA. The CDR3 DNA reads TGCAGCGTCCCGGGACTAGCGGGAGGGCCGGGTAATGAGCAGTTCTTC. It encodes CSVPGLAGGPGNEQFF.